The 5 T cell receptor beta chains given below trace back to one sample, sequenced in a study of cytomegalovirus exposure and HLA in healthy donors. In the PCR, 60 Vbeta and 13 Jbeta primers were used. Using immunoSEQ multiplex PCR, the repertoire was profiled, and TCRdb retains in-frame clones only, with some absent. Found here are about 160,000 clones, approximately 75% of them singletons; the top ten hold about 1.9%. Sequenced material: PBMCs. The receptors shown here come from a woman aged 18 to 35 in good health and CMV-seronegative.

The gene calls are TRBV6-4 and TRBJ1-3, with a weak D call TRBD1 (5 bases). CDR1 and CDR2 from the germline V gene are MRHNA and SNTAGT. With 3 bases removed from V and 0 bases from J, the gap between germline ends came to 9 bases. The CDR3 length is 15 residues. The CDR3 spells CASSETGGSGNTIYF. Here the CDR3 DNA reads TGTGCCAGCAGTGAGACGGGGGGCTCTGGAAACACCATATATTTT.

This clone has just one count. CDR3 loop: CASSFGGYSNQPQHF. The CDR3 coding sequence is TGTGCCAGCAGCTTTGGAGGGTATAGCAATCAGCCCCAGCATTTT. This rearrangement joins TRBV7-2 to TRBJ1-5, with D unresolved. V was trimmed by 3 bases and J by 0 bases, leaving 9 bases between them. The CDR3 sequence is 15 residues long. Germline V gene data show CDR1 as SGHTA and CDR2 as FQGNSA.

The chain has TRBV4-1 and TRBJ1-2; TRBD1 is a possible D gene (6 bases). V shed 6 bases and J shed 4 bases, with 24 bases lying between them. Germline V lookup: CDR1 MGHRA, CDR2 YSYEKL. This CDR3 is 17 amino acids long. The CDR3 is CASRPTPTGGAVYGYTF. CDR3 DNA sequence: TGCGCCAGCAGGCCAACTCCAACGGGGGGCGCGGTCTATGGCTACACCTTC.

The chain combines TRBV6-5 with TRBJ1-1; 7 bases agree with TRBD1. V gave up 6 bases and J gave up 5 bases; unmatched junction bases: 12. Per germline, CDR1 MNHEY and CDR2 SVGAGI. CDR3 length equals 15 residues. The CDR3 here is CASREDRRTGTEAFF. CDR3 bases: TGTGCCAGCAGAGAGGACAGGCGGACAGGTACTGAAGCTTTCTTT.

The CDR3 coding sequence is TGTGCCAGCAGCTTAGGGGCCGGCTTGAACACTGAAGCTTTCTTT. Translating it yields CASSLGAGLNTEAFF. The rearrangement uses TRBV7-8 and TRBJ1-1; D is unresolved. This CDR3 spans 15 amino acids. CDR1 SGHVS and CDR2 FQNEAQ come from the germline V gene. Trimming removed 1 base from V and 0 bases from J, with 9 bases in between.